One sample yielded the 2 T cell receptor beta chains listed below, sequenced in a study of blood T cell repertoires in COVID-19. The repertoire was sequenced with immunoSEQ multiplex PCR; TCRdb's copy has only in-frame clones and lacks some. The sample yields 180,000 or so clones, about 80% seen once. The sample comprised PBMCs or T cells enriched from blood (not recorded which). These receptors were taken from a middle-aged man who had recovered from COVID-19.

V gene TRBV6-1 combines with J gene TRBJ2-7; D is unclear. Germline CDR1 reads MNHNS; CDR2 reads SASEGT. The V gene lost 2 bases and the J gene lost 5 bases, with 13 bases spanning the gap. CDR3 length equals 14 residues. The CDR3 DNA reads TGTGCCAGCAGTGAAATAGCCGGGTCGGACGAGCAGTACTTC. This translates into CASSEIAGSDEQYF.

This clone turned up a few times. This chain links TRBV5-4 with TRBJ2-7, with TRBD1 matching 8 bases. From germline, CDR1 is SGHNT and CDR2 YYREEE (reference sequence). Trimming at V came to 3 bases and at J to 7 bases, leaving 15 bases not matched to a gene. The length of the CDR3 is 16 residues. CDR3 sequence: CASSSDSRDRRWEQYF. For the CDR3, the DNA is TGTGCCAGCAGCTCCGACTCCCGGGACAGGAGATGGGAGCAGTACTTC.